This T cell receptor (beta chain) was sequenced in a study of long-term antiretroviral therapy in people with HIV. The CDR3 contains 16 residues. Trimming took off 6 bases at V and 2 bases at J, with 22 bases between the two ends. Per germline, CDR1 GTSNPN and CDR2 SVGIG (reference sequence). Notes on the study in general: Subsequent to ART, diversity was augmented yet persisted below that of transplant donor controls.

In the case of this clone: What it binds is unknown.

This was the immunoSEQ v3.0 assay at survey level. TCRdb keeps only in-frame clones here, not all; method: immunoSEQ multiplex PCR. The data hold almost 35,000 clones, with 85% observed a single time. The receptor's source is a woman aged 30 to 39 with HIV. The sequencing here drew on unsorted PBMCs, taken around 2.7 years before starting antiretroviral therapy. This chain links TRBV30 with TRBJ1-2; possibly TRBD1 for D (6 bases). CDR3: CACLTGLGVMNYGYTF. For the CDR3, the DNA is TGTGCCTGCCTAACAGGGCTGGGAGTAATGAACTATGGCTACACCTTC.